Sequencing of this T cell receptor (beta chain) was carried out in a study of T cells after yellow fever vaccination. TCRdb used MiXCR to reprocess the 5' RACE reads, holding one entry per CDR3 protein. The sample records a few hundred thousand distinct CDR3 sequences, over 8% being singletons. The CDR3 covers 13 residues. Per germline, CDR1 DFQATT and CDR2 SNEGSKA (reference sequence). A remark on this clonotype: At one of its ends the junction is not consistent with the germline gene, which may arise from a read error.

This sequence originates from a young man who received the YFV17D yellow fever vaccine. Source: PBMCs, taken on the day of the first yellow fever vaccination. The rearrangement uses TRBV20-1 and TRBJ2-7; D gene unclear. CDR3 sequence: CGASDYRLLEQYF. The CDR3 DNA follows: TGCGGTGCTAGTGATTACAGATTGTTAGAGCAGTACTTC.